Each of the 5 T cell receptor beta chains below was sequenced from the same sample in a study of cytomegalovirus exposure and HLA in healthy donors (dated by TCRdb to about 2017). Receptor libraries were prepared by the immunoSEQ multiplex PCR assay. A mixture of 60 forward primers for TCR Vbeta segments and 13 reverse primers for TCR Jbeta segments was used in the multiplex PCR. In its TCRdb copy, this immuneACCESS table keeps in-frame sequences only and misses some clones. Where compared with another copy, unresolved V genes explain less than half of these, and the others have no known cause. The sample table lists 210,000 or so clones, more than 75% of them with a count of one. The ten largest clones take up 1.3% of the sample. The material sequenced was PBMCs. Source of these receptors: a man aged 25-45 years in good health and CMV-seronegative.

The gene calls are TRBV30 and TRBJ1-6, with TRBD1 matching over 7 bases. The germline V gene has CDR1 GTSNPN and CDR2 SVGIG (reference sequence). The CDR3 sequence is 14 residues long. With 1 base clipped from V and 7 bases from J, the junction kept 4 bases outside the gene matches. CDR3 region: CAWSGGTENSPLHF. In nucleotides, the CDR3 is TGTGCCTGGAGTGGCGGGACAGAGAATTCACCCCTCCACTTT.

The CDR3 DNA follows: TGTGCCAGCGGTGGAGCCGCCCAGTACTTC. This encodes CASGGAAQYF. The chain has TRBV2 and TRBJ2-5; no clear D. Deletions cut 8 bases from V and 9 bases from J, with 10 bases between. Germline V gives CDR1 SNHLY, CDR2 FYNNEI. The CDR3 has 10 residues.

J is TRBJ2-2 and V is TRBV7-2; 9 nucleotides line up with TRBD2. The germline CDR1 and CDR2 sequences are SGHTA and FQGNSA. The CDR3 length is 17 residues. V shed 1 base and J 6 bases; nucleotides not matched to a gene: 9. The CDR3 bases are TGTGCCAGCAGCTTAGATCGTCCGGCGGGAGGGGCCGGGGAGCTGTTTTTT. Encoded protein: CASSLDRPAGGAGELFF.

The chain links TRBV6-1 to TRBJ2-4; D might be TRBD1 (6 bases). CDR3 length: 14 residues. The germline V gene encodes CDR1 MNHNS and CDR2 SASEGT. V lost 2 bases to trimming and J lost 7 bases, with 12 bases between them. CDR3 in DNA: TGTGCCAGCAGTGAAACAGGGTCTGCGAACATTCAGTACTTC. Translation gives CASSETGSANIQYF.

The V call is TRBV30, the J call TRBJ1-2, with 11 bases fitting TRBD1. The CDR3 length is 14 residues. The germline V gene encodes CDR1 GTSNPN and CDR2 SVGIG (reference sequence). CDR3 DNA sequence: TGTGCGTACGGGACAGGGGGGCCCCTCTATGGCTACACCTTC. It codes for CAYGTGGPLYGYTF.